The sequence of this T cell receptor (beta chain) was determined in a study of cytomegalovirus exposure and HLA in healthy donors (dated by TCRdb to between 2016 and 2019). At the level of the whole study: According to an earlier analysis of several hundred of the donors, about 190 million T cells yielded 100 million or so unique TCR beta sequences and about 280 Gb of sequence data. An early release covering 550 to 700 HLA-typed donors comprised about 320 gigabases of sequencing data and tens of millions of unique TCR sequences. Of the 350 to 400 genotyped donors, about 80% fell in the genetic ancestry cluster associated with self-reported Caucasian donors. The study aimed to test whether cataloging public T cell receptors could reveal signatures of past pathogen exposure. The study profiled the T cell repertoires of 500 to 800 subjects by immunosequencing and related them to cytomegalovirus serostatus. Besides the first cohort of 666 subjects, a separate validation cohort made up of around 120 different subjects was used. The study combined high-throughput TCR immunosequencing, statistical association of individual TCRs with disease status, and machine learning to predict cytomegalovirus infection status. In a later analysis, previously published TCR beta repertoires from 500 to 750 donors were re-analyzed and high-resolution HLA genotyping was added so that TCR occurrence patterns could be studied. Rather than drawing on any new phenotypic data, the later analysis identified candidate immune exposures from TCR beta sequences and the way those sequences occurred across donors. To decide whether each TCR beta V gene segment behaved as functional or pseudogenic, an earlier analysis of approximately 590 of the donors relied on high-throughput TCR beta sequencing. Donor age, sex, ethnicity and CMV serostatus were collected together with the repertoire data. Genome-wide SNP genotypes for about 60% of the roughly 670 donors were used in a later genetic analysis, which treated that subset as a discovery cohort. Every repertoire in the discovery cohort had been generated on one and the same sequencing platform. HLA typing covered class I and class II loci at four-digit resolution. Typing coverage varied by locus: about 620-640 donors for A, B, C, DRB1 and DQB1; approximately 520 for DQA1; approximately 570 for DPA1; 450 to 480 for DPB1. About five DR-DQ haplotypes were handled as single units for association and clustering because linkage in the cohort was strong. Across approximately 420 genotyped donors of the cohort, an average of approximately 240,000 unique TCR beta nucleotide sequences per donor were sequenced, and around 19% of those sequences were non-productive. Findings and caveats that apply to the study as a whole: A further reported finding was that TCR beta sequences accurately predicted the HLA-A and HLA-B alleles for most subjects in the first cohort. The earlier analysis of 450 to 700 of the donors excluded approximately 17 rarely observed V segments, including chromosome 9 orphons, because counts were too low. In a later genetic analysis, fewer N-insertions in productive TCRs were reported among donors in an Asian-associated ancestry cluster than the roughly 640-donor mean. The 87-base-pair reads could not distinguish some IMGT-functional V segments, including TRBV6-2 and TRBV6-3, so those segments were excluded. Specific HLA alleles were associated with over 15,000 TCR beta sequences at a false discovery rate of 0.05 in a later analysis. In a later analysis, the rate of TCR association differed among HLA loci, with DRB1 alleles having the most associated TCRs and HLA-C alleles having the fewest. According to the authors, the approach could potentially be generalized to other disease states and immunological phenotypes. An association between a missense DCLRE1C variant and V-gene and J-gene trimming of TCR beta chains was found in a later genetic analysis and replicated in an independent cohort. Cytomegalovirus status was reported to be diagnosed by the classifier with high specificity and sensitivity in both the original and validation cohorts. Across donors, most TCR sequences were observed very rarely, whereas some public TCRs were present in many individuals. This cohort had only TCR beta chains sequenced, and the lack of alpha or paired-chain data limited which features could be detected. The presence/absence analyses assumed that sequencing depth was roughly uniform across donors, and that assumption may not be true. Assigning TCR associations to individual alleles was difficult when HLA alleles, especially DR and DQ, strongly co-occurred. In a later analysis, HLA-associated TCR beta chains were found to be more clonally expanded and to have lower generation probabilities than equally common non-associated chains. Because HLA typing was unavailable for some donors at each locus, only the typed subset was used in association tests. Linkage disequilibrium might explain the correlated functional status among segregating V segments, but an unknown experimental factor could not be ruled out. Several of the top co-occurrence clusters appeared to be linked to parvovirus B19, influenza, CMV and Epstein-Barr virus, according to a later analysis. A few of the identified cytomegalovirus-associated TCR beta chains were confirmed in vitro to be specific for cytomegalovirus antigens. In a later analysis, most CMV-associated TCR beta chains were found to appear HLA-restricted, with HLA associations seemingly driven largely by CMV exposure. The sequencing pipeline was judged likely to have produced a cluster of highly shared sequence variants as a technical artifact. For the cohort, immune exposure information was limited to CMV serostatus. The study listed 150 to 200 TCR beta chains as associated with cytomegalovirus. Broadly in line with IMGT annotations, most TCR beta V segments showed up in productive rearrangements about 87% or about 30% of the time in an earlier analysis of a few hundred of the donors.

The cohort was made up of under 800 healthy bone marrow donors. At the time of sampling, all cohort members were nominally healthy, though unrecorded immune exposures were likely present. The donor tested CMV seronegative, placing the donor among the 350 to 400 seronegative members of the cohort. Each donor provided a peripheral blood sample, and peripheral blood mononuclear cells were used for TCR beta sequencing. The Qiagen DNeasy Blood Extraction Kit was used to extract genomic DNA from the blood cell samples. The method was the immunoSEQ multiplex PCR assay. For the multiplex PCR, a mixture combining 60 forward primers for TCR Vbeta segments and 13 reverse primers for TCR Jbeta segments was used. Amplification of the CDR3 region of rearranged TCR beta genes was performed with a multiplex PCR assay on genomic DNA. The Illumina HiSeq System was used to sequence the amplified TCR beta libraries as 87-base-pair reads. In the original analysis: In a later analysis, 77 million or so unique TCR beta chains were counted across the roughly 670 repertoires, and approximately 11 million of these chains were shared by at least two donors. Raw reads were error-corrected and collapsed into unique sequences by a nearest-neighbor algorithm in which closely related sequences were merged to remove PCR and sequencing errors. CDR3 sequences were aligned to IMGT reference sequences to assign V, D and J gene segments. For a sequence to be retained, a match of at least six nucleotides to both a V gene segment and a J gene segment was required. Rearrangements were classified as productive when the CDR3 lacked stop codons and remained in frame with V and J, and all other rearrangements were classified as non-productive. CDR3 was defined by IMGT convention, running from the second conserved V-encoded cysteine to the conserved J-encoded phenylalanine. Sequences without an unambiguous match to a single V gene segment were excluded from the earlier analysis of about 640 of the donors. In an earlier analysis of around 590 of the donors, a V segment was called functional when productive rearrangements were above 56.7%, and segregating when the standard deviation between donors exceeded 5%. A statistical classification framework was built to diagnose cytomegalovirus status from the catalog of TCR beta chain sequences. In a later analysis, TCR nucleotide sequences were compared against IMGT/GENE-DB human TR gene sequences so that V and J genes could be assigned. In a later analysis, CDR3 sequences and most-parsimonious VDJ recombination scenarios were assigned using the TCRdist pipeline. In a later analysis, each TCR beta chain was defined by its CDR3 amino acid sequence together with its V-gene family, and reads without a unique V-gene family were excluded. To address suspected cross-contamination and a sequencing artifact, a later analysis removed approximately 600 highly shared, low-generation-probability nucleotide sequences. In a later analysis, a clonal expansion index for each public chain was calculated from normalized within-repertoire ranks of inferred template counts. A later analysis computed generation probabilities with a VDJ recombination model fitted to out-of-frame rearrangements, and checked the results against IGoR. In a later analysis, TCR-TCR, TCR-HLA and TCR-CMV co-occurrence was scored with hypergeometric tests, and a repertoire-size bias correction was applied to TCR pairs. False discovery rates were estimated in a later analysis by permuting HLA or CMV assignments 20 times. In a later analysis, co-occurring TCRs were grouped using DBSCAN, with TCRdist sequence similarity added in when clustering inside HLA-allele-positive subsets. Repertoires with fewer than 30,000 or more than 120,000 public chains were left out of co-occurrence clustering, as were about 5 repertoires with anomalous nucleotide sharing. The immuneACCESS repertoire file appears here via TCRdb, limited to in-frame rearrangements. These files lack a portion of the clones; in checked studies, under half of the deficit traces to unresolved V genes, and the cause of the others is not known. That table gives V, J and clone size, and the DNA gave D and trimming. The sample table shows hundreds of thousands of clones, and around 90% are seen once. About 2.5% of the sample rests with the top ten.

V is clipped by 3 bases and J by 0 bases, and the sequence between their germline boundaries is 3 bases long. CDR1 and CDR2 are read off the germline V gene as SGHRS and YFSETQ. The CDR3 goes from the cysteine to the phenylalanine over 12 residues. Only CDR3 DNA is held: 36 bases, read in frame from base 1. About this clone itself: The antigen it recognizes is unknown. No base quality information exists; no much larger clone differs at one position. The sample carries other DNA sequences with the same CDR3.

Recombination linked TRBV5-1 to TRBJ2-5, with no reliable assignment of the D segment. The clonotype comes from a woman between 18 and 29 years old in good health and CMV-seronegative. Sequenced input: PBMCs. The base sequence is TGCGCCAGCAGCTCCTACCAAGAGACCCAGTACTTC. This encodes CASSSYQETQYF.